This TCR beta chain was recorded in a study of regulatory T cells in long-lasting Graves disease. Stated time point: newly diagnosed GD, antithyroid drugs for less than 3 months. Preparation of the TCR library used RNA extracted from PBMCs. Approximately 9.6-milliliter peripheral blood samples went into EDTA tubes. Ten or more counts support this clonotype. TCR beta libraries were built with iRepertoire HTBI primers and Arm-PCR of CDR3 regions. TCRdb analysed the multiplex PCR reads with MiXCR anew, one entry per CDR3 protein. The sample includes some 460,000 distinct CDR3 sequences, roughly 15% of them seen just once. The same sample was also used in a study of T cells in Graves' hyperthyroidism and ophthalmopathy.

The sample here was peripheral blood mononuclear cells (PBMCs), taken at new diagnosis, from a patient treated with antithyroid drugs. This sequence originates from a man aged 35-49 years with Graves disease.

The CDR3 nucleotides read TGTGCCAGCAGCGCTCACAGTAGGAACACTGAAGCTTTCTTT. This sequence encodes CASSAHSRNTEAFF. The chain combines TRBV11-3 with TRBJ1-1; D unresolved. This CDR3 has 14 residues. The V gene's germline CDR1 is SGHNT and CDR2 YENEEA. The V end lost 5 bases, the J end lost 1 base, and 11 bases lay between the germline ends.